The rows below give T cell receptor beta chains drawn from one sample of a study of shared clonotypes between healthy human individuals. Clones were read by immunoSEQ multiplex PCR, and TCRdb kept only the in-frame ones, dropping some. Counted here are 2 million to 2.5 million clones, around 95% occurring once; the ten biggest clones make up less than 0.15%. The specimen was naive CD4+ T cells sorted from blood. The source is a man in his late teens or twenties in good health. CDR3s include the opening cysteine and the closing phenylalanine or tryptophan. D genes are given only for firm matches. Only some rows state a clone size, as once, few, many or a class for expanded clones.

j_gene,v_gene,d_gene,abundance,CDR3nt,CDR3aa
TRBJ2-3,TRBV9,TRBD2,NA,TGTGCCAGCAGCGTCCTAGCGGGGGGGCCAGTAGATACGCAGTATTTT,CASSVLAGGPVDTQYF
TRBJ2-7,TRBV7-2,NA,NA,TGTGCCAGCAGCTTAACGGGTGGGGCCCACGAGCAGTACTTC,CASSLTGGAHEQYF
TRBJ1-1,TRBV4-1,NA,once,TGCGCCAGCAGCCAAACCATTCAGTGGGGGTTAACTGAAGCTTTCTTT,CASSQTIQWGLTEAFF
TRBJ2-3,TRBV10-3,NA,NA,TGTGCCATCAGGGCACCCGGAACAGATACGCAGTATTTT,CAIRAPGTDTQYF
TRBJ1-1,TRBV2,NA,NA,TGTGCCAGCAGTGAAGGGGGTCGGAACACTGAAGCTTTCTTT,CASSEGGRNTEAFF
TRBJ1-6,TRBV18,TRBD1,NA,TGTGCCAGCTCACTAGACAGGGGTAATTCACCCCTCCACTTT,CASSLDRGNSPLHF
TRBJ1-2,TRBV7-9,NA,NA,TGTGCCAGCAGCCGGGACACCGTCTATGGCTACACCTTC,CASSRDTVYGYTF
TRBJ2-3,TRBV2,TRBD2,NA,TGTGCCACCTTACCTGGACTAGCGGGTCCCACAGATACGCAGTATTTT,CATLPGLAGPTDTQYF
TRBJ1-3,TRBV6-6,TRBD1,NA,TGTGCCAGCAGCCTGGACAGGGTCTCTGGAAACACCATATATTTT,CASSLDRVSGNTIYF
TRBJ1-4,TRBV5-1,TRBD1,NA,TGCGCCAGCAGCCTAGACAGGGGGAACGAAAAACTGTTTTTT,CASSLDRGNEKLFF
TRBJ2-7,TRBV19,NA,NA,TGTGCCAGTAGATGGACAGTCGAGACGGCCGAGCAGTACTTC,CASRWTVETAEQYF
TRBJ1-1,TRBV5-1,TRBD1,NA,TGCGCCAGCAGCTTACAGGGGGCGAGCACTGAAGCTTTCTTT,CASSLQGASTEAFF
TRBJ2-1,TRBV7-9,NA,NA,TGTGCCAGCAGCGGGACCTACAATGAGCAGTTCTTC,CASSGTYNEQFF
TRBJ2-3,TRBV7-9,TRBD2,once,TGTGCCAGCAGCTTCCGGCGGGGGATAGGAGAGACAGATACGCAGTATTTT,CASSFRRGIGETDTQYF
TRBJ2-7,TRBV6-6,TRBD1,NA,TGTGCCAGCAGTTCCGACAGGGCCTACGAGCAGTACTTC,CASSSDRAYEQYF
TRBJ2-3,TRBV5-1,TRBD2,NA,TGCGCCAGCAGCTTGTCTAGCGGGGGCATAGCAGATACGCAGTATTTT,CASSLSSGGIADTQYF
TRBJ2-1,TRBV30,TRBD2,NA,TGTGCCTGGAACCCGGGACTAGCGAATGAGCAGTTCTTC,CAWNPGLANEQFF
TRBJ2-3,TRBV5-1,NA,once,TGCGCCAGCACTTTGGAAGCGGCCGACACAGATACGCAGTATTTT,CASTLEAADTDTQYF
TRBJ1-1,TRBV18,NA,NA,TGTGCCAGCTCACCACCGTTGAGGACTGAAGCTTTCTTT,CASSPPLRTEAFF
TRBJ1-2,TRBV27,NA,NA,TGTGCCAGCAGTTTACGGCAGAACTATGGCTACACCTTC,CASSLRQNYGYTF